This TCR beta chain was identified during a study of blood T cell repertoires in COVID-19. Across the whole study: The United States, Italy and Spain provided the acute and convalescent COVID-19 samples. The analysed material was cDNA or gDNA that came from T cells, B-cell-depleted T cells, or PBMCs.

As handled by the study authors: Estimation of nucleated cell counts was performed using reference gene primer amplification. Using immunoSEQ multiplex PCR, the repertoire was profiled, and TCRdb retains in-frame clones only, with some absent. The V and J calls and the clone size are those of that table, but D and trimming were determined from the DNA. The table lists over 45,000 clones, 88% of them singletons, with about 9.3% in the top ten. V shed 5 bases and J shed 4 bases, with 11 bases lying between them. This CDR3 has 13 residues. Per the germline V gene, CDR1 is WNHNN and CDR2 is SYGVQD (reference sequence).

Sequencing was performed on peripheral blood. This TCR came from a man aged 60 to 69 with active COVID-19. The gene calls are TRBV10-1 and TRBJ1-2; D remains ambiguous. CDR3 bases: TGCGCCAGCAGTCCGTCCTTATTCTATGGCTACACCTTC. Residues: CASSPSLFYGYTF.